This TCR beta chain was captured by sequencing in a study of shared clonotypes between healthy human individuals (dated by TCRdb to between 2020 and 2021). At the level of the whole study: Two women and a few men aged 18 to 49 years were included in the cohort. For each donor, CD4 naive and CD4 memory were each run on three plates, CD8 naive on two plates, and CD8 memory on one plate. Blood TCR repertoires of several healthy adults were deeply sequenced to estimate repertoire size and the extent of clonotype sharing between individuals. To increase sequencing depth and limit assay-specific biases, different laboratories used diverse techniques to prepare libraries and sequence TCR repertoires. Per donor, leukapheresis produced somewhere between about 0.85 and 10 billion PBMCs.

About this clone itself: This clone's antigen is unknown. There are no base qualities to consult, and no much larger clone falls within one base.

TCR CDR3 regions were amplified from genomic DNA by multiplex PCR using the deep immunoSEQ assay. Extracted genomic DNA from each cell subset was spread evenly across all wells of several immunoSEQ 96-well plates, with each plate serving as a replicate. For sorted subsets, around 200 ng genomic DNA, equal to 30,000 to 35,000 T cell genomes, was loaded into each replicate PCR. The purified libraries were quantified using a Qubit 3.0 fluorometer, sized with a Bioanalyzer 2100, and then quantified again using the KAPA Library Quantification kit. Every immunoSEQ 96-well plate was sequenced on a dedicated single-read 150-cycle Illumina NextSeq 550 flow cell. Per the authors' processing: Because the immunoSEQ output included only junctional sequences and no quality scores, the filtering could not be the same as the filtering used for full-length reads. Sequences were annotated with PyIR, a Python wrapper for IgBLAST v1.9, and V/J genes and CDR3 were assigned using IMGT germline references. Reads with weak V/J assignments (E-value above 1e-6), missing CDR3, stop codons, out-of-frame junctions, or ambiguous translated residues were removed. V3J clonotypes were defined as sequences sharing the same inferred V gene, J gene, and CDR3 amino acid sequence. Percentage overlap between repertoires was calculated by dividing the number of shared unique clonotypes by the size of the smaller repertoire. RTK rarefaction, the Chao1 estimator, and Recon v2.1 estimates of unobserved clonotypes were used to assess repertoire richness. OLGA was used to compute generation probabilities for all TCRbeta clonotypes that the gDNA method yielded from a handful of donors. TCRdb stores this immuneACCESS table with in-frame sequences only. Part of the clones is absent; in the studies checked, under half of the shortfall reflects unresolved V genes, and no reason is known for the rest. For V, J and clone size, that table is used; D and trimming come from the DNA. Present in this sample are 2.3 million or so clones, 90% to 95% of which were seen just once. Of the sample, 0.39% falls within the top ten clones.

Donors were healthy HIV-negative adults with no recently reported acute infections or vaccinations. Every donor was a Caucasian adult living in Nashville, Tennessee, USA. CD4+ T cells were enriched by magnetic negative selection; naive cells were then positively selected on CD45RA, and the negative fraction formed the memory subset. After blood collection by leukapheresis, PBMCs were isolated using Ficoll-Histopaque density gradient centrifugation and then cryopreserved in the vapor phase of liquid nitrogen. Analytical flow cytometry was used to check the purity and quantity of each magnetically sorted T cell population. Each sorted fraction had its genomic DNA isolated and then quantified by UV absorbance on a Nanodrop 2000c. General study outcomes and caveats: Clonotypes shared by all four sorted-subset donors showed higher generation probabilities than non-shared clonotypes. About 5% of naive CD4, 3.5% of naive CD8, around 2.3% of memory CD4, and around 0.42% of memory CD8 clonotypes were shared across several donors. Even with the large sequencing depth, rarefaction of the sorted-subset datasets indicated that sequencing was incomplete. Because the study included a small number of donors, the genetic and exposure-history diversity represented was limited. Naive subsets generally had larger estimated clonotype richness than memory subsets did. Pairwise subsampling indicated that sequencing depth was expected to affect the degree of clonotype sharing among donors. Only blood was sampled, and tissue TCR repertoires likely differ from those in blood.

Via the germline V gene, CDR1 is SGHRS and CDR2 YFSETQ. Reading from cysteine to phenylalanine, the CDR3 counts 16 amino acids. Of the read, only the CDR3 DNA is kept; its 48 bases are in frame from base 1. At the junction V is shortened by 4 bases and J by 3 bases; bases outside the gene matches: 10. This TCR was sampled from a man in his late teens or twenties in good health. Some clones in this sample may be carry-over from other donors' samples. The chain was built from TRBV5-1 and TRBJ1-1; TRBD1 matches 9 bases in the middle. Sequences were obtained from naive CD4+ T cells from PBMCs. The cell subset or site label, as the study defines it: CD45RA+ positively selected. Here is the DNA: TGCGCCAGCAGCCCCCGGACAGGGGCTATGGACACTGAAGCTTTCTTT. Translation gives CASSPRTGAMDTEAFF.